The 26 T cell receptor beta chains below were found in one sample sequenced in a study of T cell repertoires in cytomegalovirus infection. TCRdb called the reads again in MiXCR, with one record for every CDR3 protein. Among 500,000 or so distinct CDR3 sequences listed, 15% to 20% were seen once. The material sequenced was CD8+ T cells from PBMCs. These receptors came from a human donor in good health (CMV status not recorded). Some clones in this sample may be carry-over from other donors' samples.

This clonotype was observed at least ten times. V is TRBV28 and J is TRBJ2-7, with 8 bases matching TRBD1. Trimming removed 4 bases from V and 5 bases from J; junction bases left unmatched: 10. The CDR3 loop spans 15 amino acids. Per germline, CDR1 MDHEN and CDR2 SYDVKM. The CDR3 region is CASSYYTGGIHEQYF. The DNA for the CDR3 is TGTGCCAGCAGTTACTACACAGGGGGGATCCACGAGCAGTACTTC.

This clonotype was seen more than once but under ten times. V is TRBV5-4 and J is TRBJ2-7, with a tentative D call TRBD2 (6 bases). The ends were cut back, 4 bases at V and 0 bases at J, with 20 bases in the middle. CDR1 SGHNT and CDR2 YYREEE come from the germline V gene (reference sequence). The CDR3 contains 17 residues. The DNA of the CDR3 is TGTGCCAGCAGCCCCTCTCCACCGGGACTCCACTCCTACGAGCAGTACTTC. It specifies CASSPSPPGLHSYEQYF.

This sequence joins TRBV27 and TRBJ1-2; D is unresolved. CDR1 is MNHEY and CDR2 is SMNVEV in the germline V gene (reference sequence). This CDR3 is built from 16 residues. V dropped 0 bases and J dropped 4 bases, with 15 bases sitting between them. DNA for the CDR3: TGTGCCAGCAGTTTATCGGCGGCACCCAACACCTATGGCTACACCTTC. Amino acid sequence: CASSLSAAPNTYGYTF.

This clonotype was seen repeatedly, ten times or more. V gene TRBV7-6 combines with J gene TRBJ2-5, with TRBD2 matching over 14 bases. The CDR3 sequence is 18 residues long. Trimming at V came to 0 bases and at J to 8 bases, leaving 11 bases not matched to a gene. Germline V gene data show CDR1 as SGHVS and CDR2 as FNYEAQ. The CDR3 bases are TGTGCCAGCAGCTTAGCATGGACTAGCGGGGGGACCCCAGGAACCCAGTACTTC. This sequence encodes CASSLAWTSGGTPGTQYF.

This clonotype was counted at least ten times. This chain links TRBV11-2 with TRBJ2-2, with 9 positions matching TRBD2. The CDR3 consists of 16 residues. The ends lost 3 bases at V and 1 base at J; junction bases unmatched: 3. CDR1 SGHAT and CDR2 FQNNGV come from the germline V gene. The CDR3 is CASSLAGGRNTGELFF. The CDR3 bases are TGTGCCAGCAGCTTGGCGGGAGGGAGGAACACCGGGGAGCTGTTTTTT.

In this sample, this clonotype turned up many times. This sequence joins TRBV7-9 and TRBJ2-5; 7 bases fit TRBD2. With 5 bases clipped from V and 3 bases from J, the junction kept 6 bases outside the gene matches. Germline loops: CDR1 SEHNR, CDR2 FQNEAQ (reference sequence). The CDR3 is 14 amino acids. This chain's CDR3 is CASSPPAGEETQYF. The CDR3 DNA sequence: TGTGCCAGCAGCCCCCCGGCGGGAGAAGAGACCCAGTACTTC.

The sample holds one count of this clonotype. Given a much more abundant clone one base away, this may be a read error. The CDR3 ends on some other residue instead of the conserved phenylalanine or tryptophan, so this is likely a read error. The V and J genes are TRBV7-1 and TRBJ2-1; the match to TRBD1 covers 10 bases. TRBV7-1 is noted as an ORF with a role that remains uncertain. The V and J ends lost 5 bases and 9 bases, in that order; junction bases with no gene match: 10. This CDR3 comprises 15 residues. The CDR3 protein is CASSGRDRGEAEQFL. In DNA, the CDR3 is TGTGCCAGCAGCGGCCGGGACAGGGGAGAAGCTGAGCAGTTCTTA.

At least ten counts were recorded for this clonotype. This sequence joins TRBV7-9 and TRBJ2-7; 8 bases line up with TRBD2. Per the germline V gene, CDR1 is SEHNR and CDR2 is FQNEAQ (reference sequence). The CDR3 has 15 amino acids. V shed 4 bases and J 2 bases; nucleotides not matched to a gene: 7. DNA for the CDR3: TGTGCCAGCAGCTCGTCACTAGCGGTACCCTACGAGCAGTACTTC. It yields the protein CASSSSLAVPYEQYF.

This clonotype was seen at least ten times. The gene calls are TRBV6-5 and TRBJ1-1; 7 bases match TRBD1. CDR1 MNHEY and CDR2 SVGAGI come from the germline V gene. The trim removed 2 bases at V and 6 bases at J, leaving 6 bases unmatched. The CDR3 contains 14 residues. CDR3 sequence: CASSYLTGRPEAFF. CDR3 nucleotides: TGTGCCAGCAGTTACCTGACAGGGAGGCCTGAAGCTTTCTTT.

This clonotype was observed a few times. The chain is built from TRBV28 and TRBJ2-6; maybe TRBD2 (6 bases). The V and J ends lost 5 bases and 6 bases respectively, with 17 bases between them. The CDR3 runs to 16 residues. Germline V lookup: CDR1 MDHEN, CDR2 SYDVKM. The CDR3 bases are TGTGCCAGCAGTCCCTCGGGAGAGGCTGTGGCCAACGTCCTGACTTTC. Translated, it gives CASSPSGEAVANVLTF.

On this clonotype: A single base separates this from a much larger clone, so it may be a read error. The J gene is TRBJ1-1, the V gene TRBV7-4; TRBD1 matches 8 bases. This CDR3 is 14 amino acids long. CDR1 is SGHVT and CDR2 is SQSDAQ in the germline V gene. V lost 8 bases, J lost 6 bases, and 11 bases stayed unmatched. This chain's CDR3 is CASGPTGGVSEAFF. The DNA of the CDR3 is TGTGCCAGCGGTCCTACAGGGGGGGTTTCTGAAGCTTTCTTT.

This clonotype has just a few counts. The chain uses TRBV6-1 and TRBJ2-5; D is ambiguous. Trimming removed 3 bases at V and 0 bases at J, with 11 bases between. From germline, CDR1 is MNHNS and CDR2 SASEGT. CDR3 length: 15 amino acids. In nucleotides, the CDR3 is TGTGCCAGCAGTGAGGGCATACTAAACCAAGAGACCCAGTACTTC. Protein product: CASSEGILNQETQYF.

A remark on this clonotype: A much larger clone lies a single base off, so this may be a read error. The J gene is TRBJ2-1, the V gene TRBV12-3 or TRBV12-4; no firm D call. The CDR3 extends over 11 amino acids. The DNA of the CDR3 is TGTGCCAGCAGGGATTCCAATGAGCAGTCCTTC. It translates to CASRDSNEQSF.

The chain has TRBV19 and TRBJ1-2, with 7 bases that match TRBD1. With V trimmed by 6 bases and J by 5 bases, 21 bases remained unmatched. Germline V gives CDR1 LNHDA, CDR2 SQIVND (reference sequence). The CDR3 is made up of 18 amino acids. The CDR3 spells CASRTRGGGAGQKYGYTF. CDR3 nucleotides: TGTGCCAGTAGAACCCGTGGGGGTGGCGCGGGACAGAAGTATGGCTACACCTTC.

The chain combines TRBV29-1 with TRBJ2-1; no definite D call. The CDR3 contains 12 residues. Trimming cost V 7 bases and J 7 bases, with 14 bases left between them. Germline CDR1 SQVTM, CDR2 ANQGSEA. The CDR3 sequence is CSAQYMVNEQFF. CDR3 in DNA: TGCAGCGCCCAATACATGGTAAATGAGCAGTTCTTC.

V gene TRBV4-2 combines with J gene TRBJ2-7, with D possibly TRBD2 on 5 matching bases. V was shortened by 2 bases and J by 2 bases, with 25 bases between the two germline ends. This CDR3 region has 19 residues. Germline V gene sequence: CDR1 LGHNA, CDR2 YNFKEQ. The CDR3 DNA is TGTGCCAGCAGCCAATCGGTCATATTAGCGTCGGGCTACCCCTACGAGCAGTACTTC. It is translated as CASSQSVILASGYPYEQYF.

This clonotype was detected many times. V gene TRBV12-3 or TRBV12-4 combines with J gene TRBJ2-1; a weak D match, TRBD2 (6 bases). The V gene lost 5 bases and the J gene lost 3 bases, with 14 bases spanning the gap. The CDR3 runs 15 residues. The DNA of the CDR3 is TGTGCCAGCAGTCCCCCCGGGACTCTCTACAATGAGCAGTTCTTC. Protein product: CASSPPGTLYNEQFF.

The chain uses TRBV7-6 and TRBJ1-1, with 12 bases fitting TRBD1. J was trimmed by 11 bases and V by 5 bases; bases with no gene match: 9. CDR1 and CDR2 from the germline V gene are SGHVS and FNYEAQ. This CDR3 contains 14 residues. CDR3 DNA: TGTGCCAGCAGCCCCTCTGGGACAGGGGGCAAGGCTTTCTTT. As protein: CASSPSGTGGKAFF.

In its sample, this clonotype was seen many times. This chain joins TRBV10-3 and TRBJ2-1; D remains ambiguous. V lost 0 bases to trimming and J lost 7 bases, with 4 bases between them. Germline lookup yields CDR1 ENHRY and CDR2 SYGVKD. CDR3 length: 12 residues. The CDR3 DNA reads as TGTGCCATCAGTGAGTCGAAGAATGAGCAGTTCTTC. It yields the protein CAISESKNEQFF.

A remark on this clonotype: Compared with germline, one end of the junction differs, possibly owing to a read error. The chain combines TRBV7-2 with TRBJ2-7; 11 bases match TRBD2. Germline V lookup: CDR1 SGHTA, CDR2 FQGNSA. The CDR3 spans 14 residues. The DNA of the CDR3 is TGTGCCAGCAGATTCCTAGCGGGAGGTTCCGAGCCGTACTTC. Its protein is CASRFLAGGSEPYF.

This clonotype was recorded at least ten times. The chain has TRBV28 and TRBJ2-3; possible D gene TRBD2, 6 bases. This CDR3 spans 15 amino acids. Trimming removed 5 bases at V and 2 bases at J, with 14 bases between. Germline V gene lookup returns CDR1 MDHEN and CDR2 SYDVKM. The CDR3 nucleotides are TGTGCCAGCAGTGCTATACCGGGAGTCACAGATACGCAGTATTTT. It encodes CASSAIPGVTDTQYF.

This clonotype has ten or more counts. This CDR3 reads CASSAPDSEENNEQFF. In DNA, the CDR3 is TGTGCCAGCAGCGCACCGGACAGTGAGGAGAACAATGAGCAGTTCTTC. V usage is TRBV11-1 and J usage is TRBJ2-1; TRBD1 is a possible D gene (6 bases). The CDR3 extends over 16 amino acids. CDR1 and CDR2 (germline): SGHAT, FQDESV (reference sequence). The V end lost 5 bases, the J end lost 5 bases, and 19 bases lay between the germline ends.

Points on this clonotype: Given a much more abundant clone one base away, this may be a read error. This sequence joins TRBV12-3 or TRBV12-4 and TRBJ2-5; 12 bases fit TRBD2. This CDR3 contains 15 residues. This CDR3 is CASRRLAGDRETQHF. The CDR3, as DNA: TGTGCCAGCAGACGACTAGCGGGAGACCGAGAGACCCAGCACTTC.

This clonotype has at least ten counts. This chain connects TRBV7-8 to TRBJ2-1, with a weak D call TRBD1 (6 bases). The V end lost 5 bases, the J end lost 6 bases, and 17 bases lay between the germline ends. The CDR3 is 15 amino acids. Per germline, CDR1 SGHVS and CDR2 FQNEAQ. CDR3 protein: CASSPRPQGSNEQFF. Written as DNA, the CDR3 is TGTGCCAGCAGCCCCAGGCCTCAGGGGAGCAATGAGCAGTTCTTC.

The CDR3 DNA follows: TGTGCCAGAAGCGGAAGACAGGTTATGAGTCAGCCCCAGCATTTT. Its translation is CARSGRQVMSQPQHF. The V and J genes are TRBV7-8 and TRBJ1-5; TRBD1 might be the D (6 bases). The CDR3 spans 15 residues. The V gene lost 9 bases and the J gene lost 6 bases, with 21 bases spanning the gap. The germline CDR1 and CDR2 sequences are SGHVS and FQNEAQ.

This clonotype has just a few counts. The CDR3 sequence: CASRKAPGLADNEQFF. DNA for the CDR3: TGTGCCAGCCGCAAGGCTCCGGGACTAGCGGACAATGAGCAGTTCTTC. This sequence joins TRBV2 and TRBJ2-1; TRBD2 agrees at 11 bases. Germline CDR1 and CDR2: SNHLY and FYNNEI. The CDR3 has 16 amino acids. V lost 8 bases, J lost 5 bases, and 11 bases stayed unmatched.